This T cell receptor beta chain was found in a study of cytomegalovirus exposure and HLA in healthy donors. Regarding this clone: The antigen remains undetermined.

Study conclusions and caveats: As was reported, the HLA-A and HLA-B alleles of most subjects were accurately predicted from TCR beta sequences. For TCR beta chains, V- and J-gene trimming was later linked to a missense DCLRE1C variant.

The CDR3 loop spans 14 amino acids. Trimming took off 4 bases at V and 6 bases at J, with 15 bases between the two ends. The germline V gene has CDR1 SNHLY and CDR2 FYNNEI. PCR amplification relied on 60 Vbeta primers (plus 13 Jbeta primers). Clones were sequenced by immunoSEQ multiplex PCR, and TCRdb holds only the in-frame ones, with some missing. This sample has roughly 160,000 clones, with 79% found just once. The receptor was derived from a man between 35 and 55 years old in good health and CMV-seronegative. The specimen was PBMCs. The chain has TRBV2 and TRBJ1-2; D is ambiguous. The CDR3 sequence is CASSGSQVENGYTF. The CDR3 DNA is TGTGCCAGCAGTGGCTCGCAGGTCGAAAATGGCTACACCTTC.